This T cell receptor (beta chain) was found in a study of blood T cell repertoires in COVID-19. At the level of the study: Specimens from acute and convalescent COVID-19 originated in the United States, Italy and Spain.

This CDR3 spans 17 amino acids. Per germline, CDR1 KGHSH and CDR2 LQKENI. V lost 2 bases and J lost 3; bases outside the gene matches: 8. Per the study methods: Estimation of nucleated cell counts was performed using reference gene primer amplification. Repertoires were generated with immunoSEQ multiplex PCR, while TCRdb's copy carries only in-frame clones and drops some. V and J calls and clone size are those listed in that table; D and trimming were worked out from the DNA. The table lists around 200,000 clones, about 88% of them singletons, with 1.5% to 2% in the top ten. Material for sequencing was peripheral blood. This receptor was taken from a man in his late teens or twenties with active or convalescent COVID-19. The chain uses TRBV18 and TRBJ1-3; 9 bases are shared with TRBD1. CDR3 nucleotides: TGTGCCAGCTCACCAGTGGGACAGGGCATCAGTGGAAACACCATATATTTT. It yields the protein CASSPVGQGISGNTIYF.